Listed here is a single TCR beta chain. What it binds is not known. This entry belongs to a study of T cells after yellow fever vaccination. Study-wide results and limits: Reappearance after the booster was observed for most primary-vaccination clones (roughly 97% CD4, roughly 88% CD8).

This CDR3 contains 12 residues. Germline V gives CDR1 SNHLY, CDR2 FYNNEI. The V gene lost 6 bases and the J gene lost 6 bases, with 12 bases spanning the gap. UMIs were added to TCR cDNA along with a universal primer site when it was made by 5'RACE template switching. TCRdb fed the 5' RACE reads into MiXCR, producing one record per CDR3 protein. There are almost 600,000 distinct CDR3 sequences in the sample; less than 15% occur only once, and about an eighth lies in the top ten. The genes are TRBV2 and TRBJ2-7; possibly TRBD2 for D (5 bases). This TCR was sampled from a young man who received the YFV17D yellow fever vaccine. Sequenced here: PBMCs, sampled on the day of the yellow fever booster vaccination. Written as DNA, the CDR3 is TGTGCCAGCAGAGAGCCGGGAAGCGAGCAGTACTTC. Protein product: CASREPGSEQYF.